This TCR beta chain stems from a study of T cells after posttransplantation cyclophosphamide. The germline CDR1 and CDR2 sequences are MGHRA and YSYEKL. CDR3 length: 17 amino acids. V dropped 0 bases and J dropped 3; count of bases not matched to a gene: 9. About this clone itself: The antigen is undetermined.

Study-wide points: TRB overlap between skin or GI tissue T cells and blood was limited.

Clones were sequenced by immunoSEQ multiplex PCR, and TCRdb holds only the in-frame ones, with some missing. The table records about 8,000 clones, more than 90% of them present only once. V gene TRBV4-1 combines with J gene TRBJ1-2, with TRBD1 matching 8 bases. Sequenced: CD4+ T cells sorted from blood. The TCR was taken from a woman aged 50 to 60 in good health and a related stem cell transplant donor. CDR3 in amino acids: CASSQDLSTGVDYGYTF. CDR3 nucleotides: TGCGCCAGCAGCCAAGATTTGTCGACAGGGGTCGACTATGGCTACACCTTC.